This TCR beta chain was recorded in a study of T cells in Graves' hyperthyroidism and ophthalmopathy. Notes on the study in general: Also found in blood were most expanded thyroid clonotypes above 0.001.

Trimming stripped 0 bases from V and 6 bases from J, with 5 bases between. The CDR3 is 13 amino acids. Germline V CDR1 and CDR2: KGHDR, SFDVKD. As for this clonotype: The antigen is not known.

Graves' hyperthyroidism was deemed stable given no ophthalmopathy progression within 18 months. Amplification of TCR beta CDR3 regions was performed using RNA transcripts as template. The TCR CDR3 was amplified in a first-round RT-PCR using the HTBI primer set. One entry per CDR3 protein, called by TCRdb with MiXCR from the multiplex PCR reads. This table has 500,000 to 600,000 distinct CDR3 sequences, 35% to 55% appearing once. This chain links TRBV24-1 with TRBJ2-1; D uncertain. This TCR was sampled from a woman aged 18-30 years with Graves' hyperthyroidism. Material for sequencing was peripheral blood or thyroid tissue (not recorded which). CDR3 sequence (DNA): TGTGCCACCAGTGATTTGGGGTCCAATGAGCAGTTCTTC. It translates to CATSDLGSNEQFF.